This T cell receptor (beta chain) was captured in a study of blood T cell repertoires in COVID-19 (dated by TCRdb to 2020 to 2022). Notes on the research overall: The collaborator samples originated in the United States, Italy and Spain and spanned the acute and convalescent phases of COVID-19. The material from the prospective study consisted of cDNA or gDNA derived from T cells, B-cell-depleted T cells, or PBMCs. Deeply sampled blood TCRbeta repertoires from subjects exposed to, actively infected with, or recovered from COVID-19 were included in the dataset. The repertoires were made available in a free public database intended to serve as a resource for research on the immune response to SARS-CoV-2. Samples were obtained from the ongoing ImmuneRACE study (first 160 participants) and from 950 to 1,500 subjects provided by 6 global collaborators. Nearly every sample came with metadata listing a de-identified subject ID, COVID-19 status, age in years and sex. HLA class I and class II types, where available, came from metadata supplied by the sample provider rather than from assay-based typing. Broader findings and caveats from the paper: Clinical and demographic metadata were provided uncurated, with the amount varying by source and participant.

The immunoSEQ Assay, a bias-controlled multiplex PCR, was used to amplify TCRbeta CDR3 regions from genomic DNA. As for the authors' bioinformatics: The number of nucleated cells in each sample was estimated from the amplification of reference gene primers within the assay. Sequence reads were collapsed and filtered to measure the absolute abundance of every unique TCRbeta CDR3 rearrangement. For each sample, productive Simpson clonality was calculated as the square root of Simpson's diversity index over productive rearrangements. TCRdb re-hosts the immuneACCESS table, in-frame sequences only. Its copies lack some clones; in the studies checked, an unresolved V gene accounts for under half of them, and the cause for the rest is not known. V and J calls plus clone size are reproduced from that table; the DNA served to infer D and trimming. Counted in this sample were 210,000 or so clones; about 90% of them appeared once. The biggest ten clones account for less than 3.5% of the sample.

The CDR3 contains 16 residues, cysteine and phenylalanine counted. Only the CDR3 part of the read is kept: 48 bases, read in frame from the first base. V has 4 bases trimmed and J has 2 bases trimmed; junction bases matching no gene number 9. The germline V gene (reference sequence) provides CDR1 LNHDA and CDR2 SQIVND. Comments on this clone: No cognate antigen has been identified for it. No much larger clone exists at a distance of one base, and base qualities are not known.

The collaborating institutions used their own protocols to collect whole blood in K2EDTA tubes. Collaborator samples were shipped for TCRbeta analysis as frozen whole blood, isolated PBMCs, or DNA extracted from either sample type. The V and J segments used are TRBV19 and TRBJ2-5; 8 junctional bases match TRBD1. Sequenced input: peripheral blood. This TCR was sampled from a woman aged 55-69 years with acute or convalescent COVID-19. The CDR3: CASSTKTGGRQETQYF. The nucleotide sequence is given as TGTGCCAGTAGTACCAAAACAGGGGGTAGGCAAGAGACCCAGTACTTC.